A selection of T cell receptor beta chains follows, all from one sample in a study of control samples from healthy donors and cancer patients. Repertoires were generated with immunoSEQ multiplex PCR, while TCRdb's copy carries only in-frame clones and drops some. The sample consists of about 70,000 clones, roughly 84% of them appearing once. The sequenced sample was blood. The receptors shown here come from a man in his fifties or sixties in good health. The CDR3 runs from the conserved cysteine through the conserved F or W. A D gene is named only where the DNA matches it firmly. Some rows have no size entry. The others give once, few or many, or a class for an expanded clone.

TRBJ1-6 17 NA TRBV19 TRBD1 TGTGCCAGTAGTATTCTAAAGACAGGGGAGAGAAATTCACCCCTCCACTTT CASSILKTGERNSPLHF
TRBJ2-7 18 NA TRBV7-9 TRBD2 TGTGCCAGCAGCCAGGGGGGGCTAGCGGGAGGGCCAGCCTACGAGCAGTACTTC CASSQGGLAGGPAYEQYF
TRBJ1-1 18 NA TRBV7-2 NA TGTGCCAGCTCCCGAACGGGAGACTGGGACACCCTGAACACTGAAGCTTTCTTT CASSRTGDWDTLNTEAFF
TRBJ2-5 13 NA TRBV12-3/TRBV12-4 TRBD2 TGTGCCAGCAGTTTAAGCGGGATGGAGACCCAGTACTTC CASSLSGMETQYF
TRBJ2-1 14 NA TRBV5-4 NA TGTGCCAGCAGCCCCCCGGGTTCGGTCAATGAGCAGTTCTTC CASSPPGSVNEQFF
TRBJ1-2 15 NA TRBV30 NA TGTGCCTGGAGTGTACACAGCTTTCTTAACTATGGCTACACCTTC CAWSVHSFLNYGYTF
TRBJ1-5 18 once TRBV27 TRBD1 TGTGCCAGCAGTATCGCGGGACAGGGGCGTGCTAGCAATCAGCCCCAGCATTTT CASSIAGQGRASNQPQHF
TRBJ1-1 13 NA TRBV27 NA TGTGCCAGCAGTCCAGGGAGGAGGACTGAAGCTTTCTTT CASSPGRRTEAFF
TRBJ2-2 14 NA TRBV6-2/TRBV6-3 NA TGTGCCAGCAGTTATCAGATTTCTGGCGGGGAGCTGTTTTTT CASSYQISGGELFF
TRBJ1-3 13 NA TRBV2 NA TGTGCCGGCCAGGAAATCTCTGGAAACACCATATATTTT CAGQEISGNTIYF
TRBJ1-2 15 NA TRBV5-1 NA TGCGCCAGCAGCTTAACCGGGCCGAGAAACTATGGCTACACCTTC CASSLTGPRNYGYTF
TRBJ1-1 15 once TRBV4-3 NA TGCGCCAGCAGCCAAGATATCAGACCGAACACTGAAGCTTTCTTT CASSQDIRPNTEAFF
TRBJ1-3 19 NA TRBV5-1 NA TGCGCCAGCAGCTTGGAGCTGGGTATGGCATCCTACTCTGGAAACACCATATATTTT CASSLELGMASYSGNTIYF
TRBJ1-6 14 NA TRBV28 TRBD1 TGTGCCAGCAGTTCCGGGACAGGGAAGTCACCCCTCCACTTT CASSSGTGKSPLHF
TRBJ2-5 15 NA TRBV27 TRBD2 TGTGCCAGCATAAGCTCAGGCCCCTTACGGGAGGCCCAGTACTTC CASISSGPLREAQYF
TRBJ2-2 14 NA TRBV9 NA TGTGCCAGCACCCCACGCCAGCTCACCGGGGAGCTGTTTTTT CASTPRQLTGELFF
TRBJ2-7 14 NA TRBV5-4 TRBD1 TGTGCCAGCAGCCCTTGGACAGGGGCATACGAGCAGTACTTC CASSPWTGAYEQYF
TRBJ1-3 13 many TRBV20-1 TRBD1 TGCAGTGCTAGTAAGACAGGGGGAAACACCATATATTTT CSASKTGGNTIYF
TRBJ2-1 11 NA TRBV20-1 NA TGCAGTGTGGAAGGTGGCAATGAGCAGTTCTTC CSVEGGNEQFF
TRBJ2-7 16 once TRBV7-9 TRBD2 TGTGCCAGCAGCTCCGGGACTAGCGGGTTTACCTACGAGCAGTACTTC CASSSGTSGFTYEQYF
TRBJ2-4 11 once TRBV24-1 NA TGTGCCACCGCGATCGGTGATATTCAGTACTTC CATAIGDIQYF
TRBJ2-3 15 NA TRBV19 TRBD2 TGTGCCACGACCCCCGGCGGGACTAGTTTCGTGCCGCAGTATTTT CATTPGGTSFVPQYF
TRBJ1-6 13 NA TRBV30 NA TGTGCCTACTCCGGGACCGCCTCAAGGGCCCTCCACTTT CAYSGTASRALHF
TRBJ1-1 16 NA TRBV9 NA TGTGCCAGCAGCCCATATTTACTGAATTCGAACACTGAAGCTTTCTTT CASSPYLLNSNTEAFF
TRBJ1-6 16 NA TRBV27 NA TGTGCCAGTCTATCATGGGGTAGGGGGAGGCGTTCACCCCTCCACTTT CASLSWGRGRRSPLHF
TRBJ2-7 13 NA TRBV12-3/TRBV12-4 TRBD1 TGTGCCAGCAGCCCCGGGACAGGGACCGAGCAGTACTTC CASSPGTGTEQYF
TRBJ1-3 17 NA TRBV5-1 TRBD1 TGCGCCAGCAGCCAAATCACCGGGACAGGGGGCGGAAACACCATATATTTT CASSQITGTGGGNTIYF
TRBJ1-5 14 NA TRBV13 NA TGTGCCAGCAGCTTTAGCGGAGGGAGACAGCCCCAGCATTTT CASSFSGGRQPQHF
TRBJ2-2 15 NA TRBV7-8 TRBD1 TGTGCCAGCAGCTTACGGGACAGGGTCACAGGGGAGCTGTTTTTT CASSLRDRVTGELFF
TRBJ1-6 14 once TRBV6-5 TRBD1 TGTGCCAGCAGCTTCGGACAGGGGAATTCACCCCTCCACTTT CASSFGQGNSPLHF
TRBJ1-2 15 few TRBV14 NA TGTGCCAGCAGCCAAGGCCAGGGTAGGAGCTATGGCTACACCTTC CASSQGQGRSYGYTF